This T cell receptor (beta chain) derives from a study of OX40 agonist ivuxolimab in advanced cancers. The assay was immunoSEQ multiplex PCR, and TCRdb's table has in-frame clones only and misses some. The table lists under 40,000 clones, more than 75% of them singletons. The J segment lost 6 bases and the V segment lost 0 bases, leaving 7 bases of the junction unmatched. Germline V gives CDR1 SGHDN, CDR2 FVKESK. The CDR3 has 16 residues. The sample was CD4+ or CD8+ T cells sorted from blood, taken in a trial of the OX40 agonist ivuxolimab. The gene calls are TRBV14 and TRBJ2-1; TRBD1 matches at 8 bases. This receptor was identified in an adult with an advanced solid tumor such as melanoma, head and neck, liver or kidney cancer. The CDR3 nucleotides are TGTGCCAGCAGCCAAGAGTTGGAGACAGGGGTCAATGAGCAGTTCTTC. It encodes CASSQELETGVNEQFF.